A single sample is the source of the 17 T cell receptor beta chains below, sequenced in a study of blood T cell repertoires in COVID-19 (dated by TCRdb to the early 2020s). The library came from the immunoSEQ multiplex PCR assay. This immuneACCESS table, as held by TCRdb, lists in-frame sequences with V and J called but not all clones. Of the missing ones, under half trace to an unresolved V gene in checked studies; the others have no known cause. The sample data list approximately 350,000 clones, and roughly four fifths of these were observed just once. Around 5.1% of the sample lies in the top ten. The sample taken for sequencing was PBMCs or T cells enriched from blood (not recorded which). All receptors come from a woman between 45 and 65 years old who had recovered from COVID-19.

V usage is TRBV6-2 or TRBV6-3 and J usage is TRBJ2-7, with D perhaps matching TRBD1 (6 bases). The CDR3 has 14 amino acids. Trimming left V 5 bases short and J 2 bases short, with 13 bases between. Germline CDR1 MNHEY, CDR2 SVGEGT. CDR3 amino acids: CASSGGGRPYEQYF. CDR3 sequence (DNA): TGTGCCAGCAGTGGGGGCGGACGCCCCTACGAGCAGTACTTC.

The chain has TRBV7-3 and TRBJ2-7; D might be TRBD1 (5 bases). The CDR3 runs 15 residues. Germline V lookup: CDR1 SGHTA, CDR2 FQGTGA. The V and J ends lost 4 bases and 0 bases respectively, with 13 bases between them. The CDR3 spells CASSYTGKNSYEQYF. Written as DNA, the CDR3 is TGTGCCAGCAGCTACACAGGAAAAAACTCCTACGAGCAGTACTTC.

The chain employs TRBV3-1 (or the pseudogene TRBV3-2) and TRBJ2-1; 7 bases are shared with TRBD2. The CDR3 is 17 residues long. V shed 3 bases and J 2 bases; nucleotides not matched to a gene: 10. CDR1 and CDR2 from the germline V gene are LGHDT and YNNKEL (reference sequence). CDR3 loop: CASSQGGSVIPYNEQFF. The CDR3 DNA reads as TGTGCCAGCAGCCAGGGGGGGTCTGTGATCCCCTACAATGAGCAGTTCTTC.

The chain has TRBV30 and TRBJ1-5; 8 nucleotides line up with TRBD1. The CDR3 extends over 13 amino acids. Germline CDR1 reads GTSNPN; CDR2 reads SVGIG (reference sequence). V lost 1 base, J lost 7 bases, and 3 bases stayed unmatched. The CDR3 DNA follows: TGTGCCTGGAGTGGGGGACAGGTGCAGCCCCAGCATTTT. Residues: CAWSGGQVQPQHF.

The CDR3 loop reads CASSDEVGYTF. CDR3 nucleotide sequence: TGTGCCAGCAGCGACGAGGTTGGCTACACCTTC. The J gene is TRBJ1-2, the V gene TRBV9, with D unclear. The length of the CDR3 is 11 residues. Trimming left V 3 bases short and J 7 bases short, with 7 bases between. Germline loops: CDR1 SGDLS, CDR2 YYNGEE.

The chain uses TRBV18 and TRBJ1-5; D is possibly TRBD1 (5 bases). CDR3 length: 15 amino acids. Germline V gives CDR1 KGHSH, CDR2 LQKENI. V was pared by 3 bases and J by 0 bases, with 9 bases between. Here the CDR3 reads CASSPSGDSNQPQHF. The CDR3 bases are TGTGCCAGCTCACCGTCGGGGGATAGCAATCAGCCCCAGCATTTT.

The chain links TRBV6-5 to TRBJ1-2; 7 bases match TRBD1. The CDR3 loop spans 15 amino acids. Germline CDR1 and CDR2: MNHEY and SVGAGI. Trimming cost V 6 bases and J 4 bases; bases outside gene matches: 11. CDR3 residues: CASRLGTVGLYGYTF. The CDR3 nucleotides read TGTGCCAGCAGACTCGGGACAGTCGGCCTCTATGGCTACACCTTC.

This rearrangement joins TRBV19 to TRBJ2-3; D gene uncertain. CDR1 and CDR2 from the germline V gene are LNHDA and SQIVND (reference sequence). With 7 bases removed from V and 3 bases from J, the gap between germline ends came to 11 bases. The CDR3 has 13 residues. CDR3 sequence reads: CASKIQNTDTQYF. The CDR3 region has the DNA TGTGCCAGTAAGATACAAAATACAGATACGCAGTATTTT.

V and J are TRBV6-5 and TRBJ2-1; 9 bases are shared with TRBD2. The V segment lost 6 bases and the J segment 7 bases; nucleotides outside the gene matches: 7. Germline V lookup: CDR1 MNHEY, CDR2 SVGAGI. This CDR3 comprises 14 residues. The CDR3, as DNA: TGTGCCAGCAGACTAGCGGGTGGAGGGAATGAGCAGTTCTTC. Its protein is CASRLAGGGNEQFF.

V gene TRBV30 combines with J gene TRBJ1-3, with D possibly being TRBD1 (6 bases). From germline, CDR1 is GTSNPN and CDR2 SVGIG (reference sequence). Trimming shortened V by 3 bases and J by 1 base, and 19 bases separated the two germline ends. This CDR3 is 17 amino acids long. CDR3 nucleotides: TGTGCCTGGAGCGACCCAACAGGGTGGGGGTCTGGAAACACCATATATTTT. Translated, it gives CAWSDPTGWGSGNTIYF. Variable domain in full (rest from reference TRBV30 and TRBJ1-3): SQTIHQWPATLVQPVGSPLSLECTVEGTSNPNLYWYRQAAGRGLQLLFYSVGIGQISSEVPQNLSASRPQDRQFILSSKKLLLSDSGFYLCAWSDPTGWGSGNTIYFGEGSWLTVV.

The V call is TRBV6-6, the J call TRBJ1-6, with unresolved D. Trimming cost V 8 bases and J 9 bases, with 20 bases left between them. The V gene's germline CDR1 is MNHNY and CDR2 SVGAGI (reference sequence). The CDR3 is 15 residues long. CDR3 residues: CASAISPIGGSPLHF. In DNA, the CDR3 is TGTGCCAGCGCGATAAGCCCTATCGGAGGTTCACCCCTCCACTTT.

The CDR3 here is CASSQAGGYQWEQFF. The CDR3, as DNA: TGTGCCAGCAGCCAAGCGGGAGGGTACCAGTGGGAGCAGTTCTTC. The J gene is TRBJ2-1, the V gene TRBV3-1 (or the pseudogene TRBV3-2); TRBD2 aligns across 8 bases. Germline V gives CDR1 LGHDT, CDR2 YNNKEL (reference sequence). The V segment lost 1 base and the J segment 10 bases; nucleotides outside the gene matches: 9. The CDR3 is 15 residues long.

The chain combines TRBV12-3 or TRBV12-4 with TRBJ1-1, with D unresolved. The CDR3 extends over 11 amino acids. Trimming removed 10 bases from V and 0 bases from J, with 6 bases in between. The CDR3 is CATTLNTEAFF. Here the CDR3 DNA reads TGTGCCACTACGTTGAACACTGAAGCTTTCTTT.

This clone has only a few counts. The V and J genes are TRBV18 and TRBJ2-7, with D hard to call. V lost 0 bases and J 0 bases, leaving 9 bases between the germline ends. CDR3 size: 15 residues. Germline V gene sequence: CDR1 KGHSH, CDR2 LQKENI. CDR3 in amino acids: CASSPPTSTSYEQYF. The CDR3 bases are TGTGCCAGCTCACCACCGACAAGTACCTCCTACGAGCAGTACTTC. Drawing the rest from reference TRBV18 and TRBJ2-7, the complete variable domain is NAGVMQNPRHLVRRRGQEARLRCSPMKGHSHVYWYRQLPEEGLKFMVYLQKENIIDESGMPKERFSAEFPKEGPSILRIQQVVRGDSAAYFCASSPPTSTSYEQYFGPGTRLTVT.

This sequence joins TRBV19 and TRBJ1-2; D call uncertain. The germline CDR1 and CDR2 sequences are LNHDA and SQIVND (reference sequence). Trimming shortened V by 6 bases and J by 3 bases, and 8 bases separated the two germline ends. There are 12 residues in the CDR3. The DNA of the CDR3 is TGTGCCAGTAGGGAGACTGACTATGGCTACACCTTC. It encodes CASRETDYGYTF.

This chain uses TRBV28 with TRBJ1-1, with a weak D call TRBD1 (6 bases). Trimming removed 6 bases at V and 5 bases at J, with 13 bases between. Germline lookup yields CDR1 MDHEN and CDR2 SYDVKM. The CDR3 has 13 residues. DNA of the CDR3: TGTGCCAGCAGGGGCCCAGGGGATACTGAAGCTTTCTTT. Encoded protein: CASRGPGDTEAFF.

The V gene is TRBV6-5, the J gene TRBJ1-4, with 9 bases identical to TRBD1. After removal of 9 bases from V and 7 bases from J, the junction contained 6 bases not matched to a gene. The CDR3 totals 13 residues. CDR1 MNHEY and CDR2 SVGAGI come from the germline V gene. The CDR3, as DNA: TGTGCCAGTACCGGGACAGGGAGTGAAAAACTGTTTTTT. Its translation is CASTGTGSEKLFF.